This T cell receptor beta chain was obtained from a study of regulatory T cells in long-lasting Graves disease. The germline V gene encodes CDR1 ENHRY and CDR2 SYGVKD. The CDR3 runs to 14 residues. Deletions cut 0 bases from V and 4 bases from J, with 7 bases between. As concerns this clonotype: Antigen unknown. No conserved phenylalanine or tryptophan ends this CDR3, so it is likely a read error.

Time point described: newly diagnosed GD, antithyroid drugs for less than 3 months. Generation of the TCR library employed RNA extracted from PBMCs. Assembly of TCR beta libraries relied on iRepertoire HTBI primers together with Arm-PCR of CDR3 regions. TCRdb fed the multiplex PCR reads into MiXCR, producing one record per CDR3 protein. The table has fewer than 550,000 distinct CDR3 sequences, 16% seen once. Study-level findings and limits: Having few samples may have compromised the accuracy.

This sample also belongs to another study, concerning T cells in Graves' hyperthyroidism and ophthalmopathy. In that study: Ophthalmopathy was predicted by the model a median of approximately 6 months ahead of onset.

The chain links TRBV10-3 to TRBJ1-5; TRBD1 might be the D (5 bases). Sequenced here: peripheral blood mononuclear cells (PBMCs), sampled at new diagnosis, from a patient treated with antithyroid drugs. The clonotype originates from a woman between 18 and 30 years old with Graves disease. CDR3 region: CAISESGGNQPQHL. As DNA, the CDR3 is TGTGCCATCAGTGAGTCGGGGGGAAATCAGCCCCAGCATCTT.